This T cell receptor beta chain was sequenced for a study of shared clonotypes between healthy human individuals (TCRdb year 2020). Broadly, across the study: Two women and a few men aged 18 to 49 years were included in the cohort. Between about 0.85 and 9.5 billion PBMCs per donor were obtained by leukapheresis. To increase sequencing depth and limit assay-specific biases, different laboratories used diverse techniques to prepare libraries and sequence TCR repertoires. To estimate repertoire size and how much clonotype sharing occurs between individuals, the study deeply sequenced the blood TCR repertoires of roughly 5 healthy adults. For each donor, CD4 naive and CD4 memory were each run on three plates, CD8 naive on two plates, and CD8 memory on one plate. The paper's findings and limits, for the study overall: About 4.5% of naive CD4, 3.5% of naive CD8, around 2.3% of memory CD4, and 0.4% of memory CD8 clonotypes were shared across a few donors. Only blood was sampled, and tissue TCR repertoires likely differ from those in blood. Based on pairwise subsampling, the degree of clonotype sharing among donors was expected to be affected by sequencing depth. Even with the large sequencing depth, rarefaction of the sorted-subset datasets indicated that sequencing was incomplete. Larger estimated clonotype richness was generally found for naive subsets than for memory subsets. The small number of donors limited the genetic and exposure-history diversity represented. Compared with non-shared clonotypes, the clonotypes found in all four sorted-subset donors had higher generation probabilities.

TCR CDR3 regions were amplified from genomic DNA by multiplex PCR using the deep immunoSEQ assay. For each cell subset, the extracted genomic DNA was distributed evenly across all wells of several immunoSEQ 96-well plates, and each plate served as one replicate. Each replicate PCR for sorted subsets received about 210 ng genomic DNA, equal to about 29,000 T cell genomes. The purified libraries were quantified using a Qubit 3.0 fluorometer, sized with a Bioanalyzer 2100, and then quantified again using the KAPA Library Quantification kit. Every immunoSEQ 96-well plate was sequenced on a separate single-read 150-cycle Illumina NextSeq 550 flow cell. On the authors' methods: Because the immunoSEQ output held only junctional sequences and lacked quality scores, the filtering could not match the filtering applied to full-length reads. Sequences were annotated with PyIR, a Python wrapper for IgBLAST v1.9, using IMGT germline references to assign V/J genes and CDR3. Reads were removed for weak V/J assignments (E-value above 1e-6), missing CDR3, stop codons, out-of-frame junctions, or ambiguous translated residues. A V3J clonotype was defined by an identical inferred V gene, J gene, and CDR3 amino acid sequence. The percentage overlap between two repertoires was calculated by dividing the number of shared unique clonotypes by the size of the smaller repertoire. Richness of each repertoire was evaluated using RTK rarefaction, the Chao1 estimator, and Recon v2.1 estimates of unobserved clonotypes. OLGA was used to compute generation probabilities for all TCRbeta clonotypes that the gDNA method yielded from a few donors. In its TCRdb copy, this immuneACCESS table keeps in-frame sequences only and misses some clones. Where compared with another copy, unresolved V genes explain less than half of these, and the others have no known cause. The V and J calls and clone size are taken from that table; D and trimming were inferred from the DNA. The sample table records some 2,000,000 clones; 90% to 96% of these occur just once. Of the sample, approximately 0.13% is held by the ten largest clones.

The CDR3 runs 12 amino acids, cysteine and phenylalanine included. Solely the CDR3 DNA is kept, with 36 bases framed from the first base. The CDR1 and CDR2 encoded by the germline V gene are MNHNS and SASEGT. V is pared back by 1 base and J by 4 bases, with 4 bases lying between the germline termini. A word on this clone: No antigen is known for it. Base qualities are missing; no much larger clone stands one base away. Other DNA sequences in this specimen translate into the identical CDR3.

Healthy HIV-negative adults with no recently reported acute infections or vaccinations were included as donors. All donors were Caucasian adults living in Nashville, Tennessee, USA. CD4+ T cells were enriched by magnetic negative selection, after which naive cells were positively selected on CD45RA and the negative fraction was taken as the memory subset. After blood collection by leukapheresis, PBMCs were isolated using Ficoll-Histopaque density gradient centrifugation and then cryopreserved in the vapor phase of liquid nitrogen. Analytical flow cytometry was used to check the purity and quantity of each magnetically sorted T cell population. From each sorted fraction, genomic DNA was isolated and quantified by UV absorbance on a Nanodrop 2000c.

What was sequenced was naive CD4+ T cells sorted from blood. The cell subset or site tag for this specimen amounts to: CD45RA+ positively selected. Recombination joined TRBV6-1 with TRBJ1-2, with no reliable assignment of the D segment. The clonotype comes from a man aged 18-30 years in good health. CDR3 loop: CASSEGTYGYTF. Read as DNA, the sequence is TGTGCCAGCAGTGAAGGGACCTATGGCTACACCTTC.